Below are 3 T cell receptor beta chains sequenced from a single sample in a study of cytomegalovirus exposure and HLA in healthy donors. The primer mix had 60 Vbeta and 13 Jbeta primers. The assay was immunoSEQ multiplex PCR, and TCRdb's table has in-frame clones only and misses some. The sample contains 210,000 or so clones, 83% of which appear only once. The sample was PBMCs. The receptors come from a girl aged 5 to 17 in good health and CMV-seronegative.

The chain has TRBV30 and TRBJ2-3; 16 nucleotides line up with TRBD2. Losses at the gene ends were 2 bases for V and 3 bases for J; bases not matched to a gene: 8. CDR1 and CDR2 from the germline V gene are GTSNPN and SVGIG (reference sequence). The CDR3 is 18 residues long. This CDR3 reads CAWSILRGLAGGTDTQYF. The CDR3 region has the DNA TGTGCCTGGAGTATCTTACGGGGACTAGCGGGGGGGACAGATACGCAGTATTTT.

This clone was picked up a small number of times. J is TRBJ2-5 and V is TRBV28; the D gene is possibly TRBD1 (6 bases). This CDR3 has 13 residues. The V and J ends lost 8 bases and 3 bases respectively, with 13 bases between them. Germline assignment: CDR1 MDHEN and CDR2 SYDVKM. CDR3 amino acids: CASALGGEETQYF. Here the CDR3 DNA reads TGTGCCAGCGCTCTAGGGGGAGAAGAGACCCAGTACTTC. Full variable domain (outside the CDR3, taken from reference TRBV28 and TRBJ2-5): DVKVTQSSRYLVKRTGEKVFLECVQDMDHENMFWYRQDPGLGLRLIYFSYDVKMKEKGDIPEGYSVSREKKERFSLILESASTNQTSMYLCASALGGEETQYFGPGTRLLVL.

The V gene is TRBV5-6, the J gene TRBJ1-6; tentatively, D is TRBD1 (6 bases). Trimming took 4 bases from V and 11 from J, leaving 22 bases between them. Germline CDR1 and CDR2: SGHDT and YYEEEE. There are 16 residues in the CDR3. CDR3 sequence (DNA): TGTGCCAGCAGCAAAGAGATCAGGGGCGCAGGTCCACCCCTCCACTTT. Amino acids: CASSKEIRGAGPPLHF.